These 14 T cell receptor beta chains were sequenced from one sample in a study of Graves' ophthalmopathy and Graves' hyperthyroidism. Amplification from RNA transcripts yielded the TCR beta CDR3 regions. The first round was an RT-PCR with HTBI primers, and the second round was a multiplex PCR. TCRdb reprocessed the multiplex PCR reads with MiXCR, giving one entry per CDR3 protein. The data contain tens of thousands of distinct CDR3 sequences, approximately 46% of them singletons. Source material: peripheral blood. The receptor source for this set is an adult woman with stable Graves' hyperthyroidism.

The CDR3 nucleotides read TGTGCCACGAGCCCAGGACAGCCCTATGGCTACACCTTC. Protein product: CATSPGQPYGYTF. The chain uses TRBV6-5 and TRBJ1-2; possible D gene TRBD1, 6 bases. Germline CDR1 and CDR2: MNHEY and SVGAGI. Trimming stripped 10 bases from V and 4 bases from J, with 16 bases between. The CDR3 is made up of 13 amino acids.

This clonotype was picked up many times. The chain has TRBV10-3 and TRBJ1-2; perhaps TRBD1 as D (5 bases). With 5 bases removed from V and 8 bases from J, the gap between germline ends came to 15 bases. This CDR3 spans 13 amino acids. Germline V gene lookup returns CDR1 ENHRY and CDR2 SYGVKD. CDR3: CAISQDRGGGYTF. The CDR3, as DNA: TGTGCCATCAGTCAGGACCGGGGGGGGGGCTACACCTTC.

As to this clonotype: At one of its ends the junction is not consistent with the germline gene, which may arise from a read error. This chain joins TRBV3-1 and TRBJ1-2; 9 positions match TRBD1. The length of the CDR3 is 15 residues. CDR1 is LGHDT, CDR2 YNNKEL, per germline (reference sequence). CDR3 in DNA: TGTGCCAGCAGGCAAGATGGGACAGGGATCTATGGCAACACCTTC. This translates into CASRQDGTGIYGNTF.

This clonotype showed up just a few times. The chain uses TRBV10-3 and TRBJ1-3; D is ambiguous. CDR1 is ENHRY and CDR2 is SYGVKD in the germline V gene. CDR3 size: 16 residues. V was trimmed by 0 bases and J by 1 base, leaving 10 bases between them. For the CDR3, the DNA is TGTGCCATCAGTGAGTCGGGCCACGATTCTGGAAACACCATATATTTT. As protein: CAISESGHDSGNTIYF.

The genes are TRBV7-9 and TRBJ1-4; D gene uncertain. CDR1 and CDR2 (germline): SEHNR, FQNEAQ (reference sequence). The length of the CDR3 is 11 residues. The ends were cut back, 5 bases at V and 8 bases at J, with 6 bases in the middle. CDR3 bases: TGTGCCAGCAGCCAAATAGAAAAACTGTTTTTT. It is translated as CASSQIEKLFF. Full variable domain (missing parts from reference TRBV7-9 and TRBJ1-4): DTGVSQNPRHKITKRGQNVTFRCDPISEHNRLYWYRQTLGQGPEFLTYFQNEAQLEKSRLLSDRFSAERPKGSFSTLEIQRTEQGDSAMYLCASSQIEKLFFGSGTQLSVL.

This clonotype was observed at least ten times. The chain recombines TRBV28 with TRBJ1-1, with 9 positions matching TRBD1. Germline-derived CDR1 and CDR2 are MDHEN and SYDVKM. With V trimmed by 2 bases and J by 7 bases, 14 bases remained unmatched. The CDR3 has 17 amino acids. CDR3 protein: CASSLGPGTGSDDEAFF. CDR3 bases: TGTGCCAGCAGTTTAGGTCCCGGGACAGGGTCGGATGATGAAGCTTTCTTT.

This rearrangement joins TRBV7-2 to TRBJ2-2; 13 bases fit TRBD2. The trim removed 5 bases at V and 6 bases at J, leaving 6 bases unmatched. CDR3 length equals 16 residues. Germline CDR1 SGHTA, CDR2 FQGNSA. Written as DNA, the CDR3 is TGTGCCAGCAGCCCGCGGACTAGCGGGAGCGCCGGGGAGCTGTTTTTT. It is translated as CASSPRTSGSAGELFF.

This clonotype was seen at least ten times. The gene calls are TRBV30 and TRBJ1-2, with TRBD1 matching over 7 bases. The length of the CDR3 is 16 residues. With 0 bases clipped from V and 5 bases from J, the junction kept 12 bases outside the gene matches. Germline V gene data show CDR1 as GTSNPN and CDR2 as SVGIG (reference sequence). Written as DNA, the CDR3 is TGTGCCTGGAGTGTAATGTGGACAGGAAAAGGGTATGGCTACACCTTC. Translation gives CAWSVMWTGKGYGYTF.

On this clonotype: The CDR3 does not end in the conserved phenylalanine or tryptophan, so this is likely a read error. The CDR3 spells CNAPEGREQPQHS. DNA of the CDR3: TGCAACGCCCCGGAGGGCAGGGAACAGCCCCAGCATTCT. The chain combines TRBV20-1 with TRBJ1-5; possible D gene TRBD1, 5 bases. Germline CDR1 is DFQATT and CDR2 is SNEGSKA (reference sequence). The CDR3 covers 13 residues.

This clonotype was counted many times. The rearrangement links TRBV7-3 to TRBJ1-2; D possibly corresponds to TRBD1 (5 bases). The CDR3 loop spans 14 amino acids. V was shortened by 0 bases and J by 5 bases, with 10 bases between the two germline ends. Per germline, CDR1 SGHTA and CDR2 FQGTGA. CDR3 sequence: CASSLTRDYYGYTF. In DNA, the CDR3 is TGTGCCAGCAGCTTAACCAGGGATTATTATGGCTACACCTTC. Together with reference TRBV7-3 and TRBJ1-2, the CDR3 gives the full variable domain: GAGVSQTPSNKVTEKGKYVELRCDPISGHTALYWYRQSLGQGPEFLIYFQGTGAADDSGLPNDRFFAVRPEGSVSTLKIQRTERGDSAVYLCASSLTRDYYGYTFGSGTRLTVV.

The table lists this clonotype with many counts. The chain recombines TRBV6-2 or TRBV6-3 with TRBJ1-2; no reliable D call. CDR1 and CDR2 from the germline V gene are MNHEY and SVGEGT. The V and J ends lost 5 bases and 4 bases respectively, with 14 bases between them. The CDR3 contains 14 residues. This CDR3 reads CASSNPAPVYGYTF. CDR3 coding DNA: TGTGCCAGCAGTAACCCTGCCCCGGTCTATGGCTACACCTTC.

With regard to this clonotype: The germline gene is not matched at one end of the junction; a read error may be the cause. The J gene is TRBJ2-7, the V gene TRBV6-6, with 11 positions matching TRBD1. Per the germline V gene, CDR1 is MNHNY and CDR2 is SVGAGI (reference sequence). The length of the CDR3 is 14 residues. CDR3 sequence: CASSRDRGSGEQHF. The CDR3 coding sequence is TGTGCCAGCAGCAGGGACAGGGGGTCTGGGGAGCAGCACTTC.

There are many counts of this clonotype. V and J are TRBV27 and TRBJ1-5, with 7 bases aligning to TRBD1. The CDR3 is 14 amino acids. J lost 6 bases, V lost 5 bases, and 7 bases had no gene match. Germline V gene sequence: CDR1 MNHEY, CDR2 SMNVEV (reference sequence). CDR3 nucleotides: TGTGCCAGCAGTGGGGACAGCTCGACTCAGCCCCAGCATTTT. This gives the protein CASSGDSSTQPQHF.

This clonotype has ten or more counts. V gene TRBV27 combines with J gene TRBJ2-7, with TRBD2 matching 9 bases. Per the germline V gene, CDR1 is MNHEY and CDR2 is SMNVEV (reference sequence). The CDR3 sequence is 15 residues long. V was clipped by 5 bases and J by 4 bases; unmatched bases: 9. Here the CDR3 DNA reads TGTGCCAGCAGTCCAGGTAGCGGGAGTAGATACGAGCAGTACTTC. As protein: CASSPGSGSRYEQYF.